The clone carrying this TCR beta chain showed up many times. What it binds is unknown. The sample comes from a study of shared clonotypes between healthy human individuals. General study results and limits: Among a handful of donors, roughly 5.5% of naive CD4 clonotypes were found in common. At large depth, rarefaction still showed sorted-subset sequencing to be incomplete.

The assay was run at deep level. Per sorted-subset replicate PCR, input was around 200 ng DNA, representing about 30,000 T cell genomes. The assay was immunoSEQ multiplex PCR, and TCRdb's table has in-frame clones only and misses some. Of roughly 680,000 clones listed, just under 75% are singletons. Germline V lookup: CDR1 MDHEN, CDR2 SYDVKM. The ends were cut back, 8 bases at V and 8 bases at J, with 18 bases in the middle. The CDR3 extends over 13 amino acids. This receptor was obtained from a woman in her 30s in good health. Specimen: memory CD4+ T cells sorted from blood. Indicated subset: CD45RA-negative fraction. V and J are TRBV28 and TRBJ1-2; D may be TRBD1 (6 bases). The CDR3 DNA reads as TGTGCCAGCCGCCCCGGGGGCCCTCTCGGCTACACCTTC. Residues: CASRPGGPLGYTF.